This is a list of T cell receptor beta chains from one sample in a study of T-cell reconstitution after alpha-beta-depleted transplantation in children. TCRdb recomputed calls from the PCR reads with MiXCR, one row per CDR3 protein. This table holds just over 70,000 distinct CDR3 sequences, more than 5.5% found once. The specimen comprised PBMCs from the stem cell graft donor, sampled from the stem cell graft. All receptors come from a human donor who donated a stem cell graft to a child with acute lymphoblastic leukemia. Each CDR3 is given with its conserved first and last residue. Each record gives: clone size, V gene, J gene, D gene, CDR3 DNA, CDR3 protein. The D gene is left open where the match is weak. A clone size is listed for some rows: how often the clone was seen (once, few, many), or a class if it is expanded.

many	TRBV29-1	TRBJ1-2	-	TGCAGCGTACGGTCTCGGGGGGATGGCTACACCTTC	CSVRSRGDGYTF
few	TRBV28	TRBJ2-1	TRBD2	TGTGCCAGCAGTTTCAGAGCGGGGTACAATGAGCAGTTCTTC	CASSFRAGYNEQFF
many	TRBV5-6	TRBJ2-6	TRBD1	TGTGCCAGCAGCTTGGACAGGGGGCATGGTGGGGCCAACGTCCTGACTTTC	CASSLDRGHGGANVLTF
-	TRBV5-1	TRBJ2-7	TRBD2	TGCGCCAGCAGCTTGGGGACTAGCGGGAGGGACGAGCAGTACTTC	CASSLGTSGRDEQYF
few	TRBV25-1	TRBJ2-4	TRBD1	TGTGCCAGCAGTACCAGGGGGCTGAACATTCAGTACTTC	CASSTRGLNIQYF
many	TRBV20-1	TRBJ2-3	TRBD1	TGCAGTGCTAGAGATCTCATTCCTACAGGGGTCCGCACAGATACGCAGTATTTT	CSARDLIPTGVRTDTQYF
-	TRBV27	TRBJ2-5	-	TGTGCCAGCAGTTTATCCCGGGCGGGGGAGACCCAGTACTTC	CASSLSRAGETQYF
many	TRBV5-1	TRBJ1-5	-	TGCGCCAGCAGCGGGGGGACTAATCAGCCCCAGCATTTT	CASSGGTNQPQHF
few	TRBV7-2	TRBJ1-2	-	TGTGCCAGCAGCTTAGGGGCAGGGAGTGGCTATGGCTACACCTTC	CASSLGAGSGYGYTF
-	TRBV7-2	TRBJ2-3	TRBD2	TGTGCCAGCAGCTCGGGACTAGCGGGGGGGCCGCGGGGTACGCAGTATTTT	CASSSGLAGGPRGTQYF
many	TRBV20-1	TRBJ2-5	-	TGCAGTGCTAGAGTATGGGACCGGCAAGAGACCCAGTACTTC	CSARVWDRQETQYF
many	TRBV29-1	TRBJ1-1	-	TGCAGCGTTGTTGAGACTGAAGCTTTCTTT	CSVVETEAFF
many	TRBV4-3	TRBJ1-4	-	TGCGCCAGCAGCCAAGAAACCCGGAGGGGGGTTTCTAATGAAAAACTGTTTTTT	CASSQETRRGVSNEKLFF